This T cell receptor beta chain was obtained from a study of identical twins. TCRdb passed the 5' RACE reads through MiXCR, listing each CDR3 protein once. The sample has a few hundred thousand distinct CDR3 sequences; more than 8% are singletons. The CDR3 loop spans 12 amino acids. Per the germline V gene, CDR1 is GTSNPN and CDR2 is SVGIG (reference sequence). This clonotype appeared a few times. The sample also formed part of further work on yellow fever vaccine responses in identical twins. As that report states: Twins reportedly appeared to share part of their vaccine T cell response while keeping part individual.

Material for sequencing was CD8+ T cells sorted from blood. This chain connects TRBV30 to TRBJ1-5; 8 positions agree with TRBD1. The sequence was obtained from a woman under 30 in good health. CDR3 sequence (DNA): TGTGCAACCGGACAGGGAAGTCAGCCCCAGCATTTT. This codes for CATGQGSQPQHF.